These 2 T cell receptor beta chains were all obtained from the same sample, sequenced in a study of response to subunit inactivated influenza vaccine. MiXCR, run by TCRdb on the RT-PCR reads, gives a single entry per CDR3 protein. The repertoire consists of over 650,000 distinct CDR3 sequences, with approximately 17% occurring once and the leading ten covering roughly a tenth. The material sequenced was PBMCs from blood, taken 5 days after vaccination. These receptors originate from a man aged 45-65 years who received an inactivated influenza vaccine.

This clonotype was seen only a few times. The chain carries TRBV9 and TRBJ2-1; 11 bases agree with TRBD2. Germline values: CDR1 SGDLS, CDR2 YYNGEE. The CDR3 totals 20 residues. The V gene end was trimmed by 0 bases and the J gene end by 3 bases; junction bases not matched to a gene: 14. CDR3 sequence (DNA): TGTGCCAGCAGCGTAGGGTCTAGCGGGGGGTCAACCGATCACTACAATGAGCAGTTCTTC. This encodes CASSVGSSGGSTDHYNEQFF.

The V gene is TRBV2, the J gene TRBJ2-2, with 8 nucleotides matching TRBD1. V dropped 7 bases and J dropped 8; count of bases not matched to a gene: 15. This CDR3 is built from 16 residues. Germline CDR1 is SNHLY and CDR2 is FYNNEI. The CDR3 loop reads CASNLRTGLAWGELFF. CDR3 coding DNA: TGTGCCAGCAACTTAAGGACAGGGCTAGCTTGGGGGGAGCTGTTTTTT.